The 17 T cell receptor beta chains listed next were all sequenced from one sample in a study of blood T cells in healthy people across ages. Primers used in a second PCR of about 7 to 12 cycles were a sample-barcoded 5' primer and a J-beta primer mix. TCRdb analysed the 5' RACE reads with MiXCR anew, one entry per CDR3 protein. Of about 720,000 distinct CDR3 sequences listed, 20% to 25% are singletons. Sequenced material: blood. The receptor source for this set is a man aged 65-85 years in good health.

This clonotype was detected only a few times. This rearrangement joins TRBV6-6 to TRBJ1-3; D unresolved. V was trimmed by 2 bases and J by 0 bases, leaving 8 bases between them. Germline V gene data show CDR1 as MNHNY and CDR2 as SVGAGI (reference sequence). The CDR3 length is 15 residues. CDR3 residues: CASSYGWGSGNTIYF. CDR3 DNA sequence: TGTGCCAGCAGTTACGGGTGGGGCTCTGGAAACACCATATATTTT.

Comments on this clonotype: The junction departs from the called germline gene at one end, perhaps through a read error. The chain combines TRBV18 with TRBJ2-5; tentatively, D is TRBD1 (6 bases). From germline, CDR1 is KGHSH and CDR2 LQKENI. The CDR3 consists of 14 residues. The CDR3 spells CAGSPSLDSETPYF. In nucleotides, the CDR3 is TGTGCCGGCTCACCAAGTCTGGACAGCGAGACCCCGTACTTC.

Concerning this clonotype: The junction shows a germline mismatch at one end, possibly a read error. V and J are TRBV24-1 and TRBJ2-6; D not certain. Germline CDR1 and CDR2: KGHDR and SFDVKD. This CDR3 is 17 amino acids long. The CDR3 bases are TGTGCCTCCAGCGTCCCCCGCAAAGGCTCTGGGGCCAACGTCCTGACTTTC. It translates to CASSVPRKGSGANVLTF.

This clonotype was recorded only once. V and J are TRBV5-1 and TRBJ2-1; D possibly corresponds to TRBD1 (6 bases). Germline CDR1 and CDR2: SGHRS and YFSETQ. The length of the CDR3 is 14 residues. Trimming removed 0 bases from V and 7 bases from J, with 11 bases in between. The DNA for the CDR3 is TGCGCCAGCAGCTTGGGACAGGTGGGGAATGAGCAGTTCTTC. Translating gives CASSLGQVGNEQFF.

This clonotype was observed a few times. The chain combines TRBV15 with TRBJ2-1; weak D call: TRBD1 (6 bases). Germline V gene lookup returns CDR1 LNHNV and CDR2 YYDKDF (reference sequence). CDR3 length: 16 amino acids. Trimming removed 4 bases at V and 0 bases at J, with 13 bases between. CDR3 residues: CATSTDQGSSYNEQFF. The CDR3 nucleotides are TGTGCCACCAGCACCGACCAGGGGAGCTCCTACAATGAGCAGTTCTTC.

The gene calls are TRBV6-1 and TRBJ1-5; TRBD1 matches 9 bases. The CDR3 is made up of 17 amino acids. Germline V gives CDR1 MNHNS, CDR2 SASEGT. Trimming took 6 bases from V and 0 from J; bases not matched to a gene: 9. The CDR3 coding sequence is TGTGCCAGCAGCTTCCCGGGACAGGGTCTTAGCAATCAGCCCCAGCATTTT. Amino acids: CASSFPGQGLSNQPQHF.

This clonotype was counted between two and nine times. The CDR3 DNA reads TGCAGCGTTTTAGAGGGAACTAACTATGGCTACACCTTC. It yields the protein CSVLEGTNYGYTF. The chain is built from TRBV29-1 and TRBJ1-2; unclear D gene. The CDR3 length is 13 residues. V lost 5 bases to trimming and J lost 0 bases, with 10 bases between them. Germline values: CDR1 SQVTM, CDR2 ANQGSEA.

The rearrangement joins TRBV20-1 to TRBJ1-4; D gene unclear. The germline CDR1 and CDR2 sequences are DFQATT and SNEGSKA (reference sequence). V lost 0 bases, J lost 3 bases, and 11 bases lay in between. The CDR3 totals 15 residues. The DNA for the CDR3 is TGCAGTGCTAGAGATATTGGGAGGGCTAATGAAAAACTGTTTTTT. Amino acids: CSARDIGRANEKLFF.

This clonotype was seen a few times. The chain joins TRBV6-5 to TRBJ1-2, with D uncertain. The CDR3 extends over 14 amino acids. Germline V gene lookup returns CDR1 MNHEY and CDR2 SVGAGI. Trimming removed 0 bases from V and 8 bases from J, with 13 bases in between. CDR3 amino acids: CASSYSVPPQGYTF. The CDR3, as DNA: TGTGCCAGCAGTTACTCGGTTCCCCCTCAGGGCTACACCTTC.

V usage is TRBV5-1 and J usage is TRBJ2-3, with 9 bases identical to TRBD1. CDR1 is SGHRS and CDR2 is YFSETQ in the germline V gene. J gave up 0 bases and V 4 bases, and 9 bases lay outside the gene matches. This CDR3 contains 17 residues. CDR3 nucleotides: TGCGCCAGCAGCGCCGGGACAGGGATCTCTAGCACAGATACGCAGTATTTT. It codes for CASSAGTGISSTDTQYF. The full variable domain, completed using reference TRBV5-1 and TRBJ2-3, is KAGVTQTPRYLIKTRGQQVTLSCSPISGHRSVSWYQQTPGQGLQFLFEYFSETQRNKGNFPGRFSGRQFSNSRSEMNVSTLELGDSALYLCASSAGTGISSTDTQYFGPGTRLTVL.

Concerning this clonotype: At one boundary the junction diverges from the germline segment, which might be a read error. This chain connects TRBV3-1 to TRBJ2-7; 10 positions match TRBD2. CDR1 and CDR2 (germline): LGHDT, YNNKEL (reference sequence). The CDR3 is 12 amino acids. CDR3 coding DNA: TGTGCCAGCAGGGCTAGCGGGGGAGCGGTGTTCTTC. Amino acids: CASRASGGAVFF.

This chain uses TRBV2 with TRBJ2-3, with 13 bases lining up with TRBD2. Germline CDR1 and CDR2: SNHLY and FYNNEI. The CDR3 is 16 residues long. V was clipped by 5 bases and J by 9 bases; unmatched bases: 11. This CDR3 reads CASSRRTSGGPTTQYF. CDR3 in DNA: TGTGCCAGCAGTCGTAGGACTAGCGGGGGACCAACAACGCAGTATTTT.

This clonotype appeared a few times. The rearrangement links TRBV7-2 to TRBJ1-6, with D perhaps TRBD1 (6 bases). The CDR3 covers 16 residues. The V gene lost 1 base and the J gene lost 1 base, with 8 bases spanning the gap. From germline, CDR1 is SGHTA and CDR2 FQGNSA. The CDR3 loop is CASSLVGASYNSPLHF. The CDR3 nucleotides read TGTGCCAGCAGCTTAGTGGGGGCGTCCTATAATTCACCCCTCCACTTT.

This chain uses TRBV13 with TRBJ2-7; weak D call: TRBD2 (5 bases). The V and J ends lost 3 bases and 1 base respectively, with 22 bases between them. Per the germline V gene, CDR1 is PRHDT and CDR2 is FYEKMQ (reference sequence). This CDR3 is 18 amino acids long. The CDR3 reads CASSFSGLPGIGSYEQYF. DNA of the CDR3: TGTGCCAGCAGCTTTTCTGGACTTCCTGGGATTGGGTCCTACGAGCAGTACTTC.

V gene TRBV21-1 combines with J gene TRBJ2-6; no DNA check was done on the table's D call, TRBD1. TRBV21-1 is tagged as a pseudogene. This CDR3 has 18 residues. For the CDR3, the DNA is TGTGCCAGCAGCAAGACTCGGACAGGAGCTTGTGGGGCCAACGTCCTGACTTTC. It yields the protein CASSKTRTGACGANVLTF.

The genes are TRBV5-1 and TRBJ1-1; D perhaps matches TRBD1 (6 bases). The CDR3 is 18 residues long. Trimming removed 0 bases from V and 4 bases from J, with 22 bases in between. Germline V gene data show CDR1 as SGHRS and CDR2 as YFSETQ. The CDR3 DNA follows: TGCGCCAGCAGCTTGGCCTCTCGGACAGTCCTCGAGGGCACTGAAGCTTTCTTT. As protein: CASSLASRTVLEGTEAFF.

In this sample, this clonotype turned up a few times. The chain recombines TRBV6-1 with TRBJ1-5; unclear D gene. V was trimmed by 1 base and J by 5 bases, leaving 9 bases between them. CDR3 length: 14 amino acids. Germline CDR1 and CDR2: MNHNS and SASEGT. The CDR3 DNA sequence: TGTGCCAGCAGTGAAGTATCGAGGGATCAGCCCCAGCATTTT. Its translation is CASSEVSRDQPQHF.